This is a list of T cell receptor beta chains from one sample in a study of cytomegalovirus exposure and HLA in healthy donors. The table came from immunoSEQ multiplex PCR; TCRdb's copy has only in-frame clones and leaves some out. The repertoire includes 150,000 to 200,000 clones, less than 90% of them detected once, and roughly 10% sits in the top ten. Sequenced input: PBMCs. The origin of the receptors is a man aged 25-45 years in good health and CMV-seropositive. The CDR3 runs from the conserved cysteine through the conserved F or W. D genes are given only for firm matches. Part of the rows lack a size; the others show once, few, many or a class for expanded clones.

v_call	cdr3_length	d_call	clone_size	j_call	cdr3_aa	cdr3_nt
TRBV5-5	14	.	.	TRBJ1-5	CASSLEGAEQPQHF	TGTGCCAGCAGCTTGGAAGGGGCTGAGCAGCCCCAGCATTTT
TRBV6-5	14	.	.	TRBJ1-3	CASTWRGSGNTIYF	TGTGCCAGCACCTGGAGGGGATCTGGAAACACCATATATTTT
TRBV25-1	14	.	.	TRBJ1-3	CASSEGGVGNTIYF	TGTGCCAGCAGTGAAGGCGGGGTTGGAAACACCATATATTTT
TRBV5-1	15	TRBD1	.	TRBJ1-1	CASSYGTGGETEAFF	TGCGCCAGCAGCTACGGGACAGGGGGCGAGACTGAAGCTTTCTTT
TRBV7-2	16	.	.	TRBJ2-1	CASSFYPSSSYNEQFF	TGTGCCAGCAGCTTTTACCCCTCGAGCTCCTACAATGAGCAGTTCTTC
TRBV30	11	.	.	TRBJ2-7	CAWKGAYEQYF	TGTGCCTGGAAGGGGGCCTACGAGCAGTACTTC
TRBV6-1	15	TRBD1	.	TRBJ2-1	CASSRDRGLVNEQFF	TGTGCCAGCAGTCGAGACAGGGGGTTGGTAAATGAGCAGTTCTTC
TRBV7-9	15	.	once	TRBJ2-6	CASSQGGSGANVLTF	TGTGCCAGCAGCCAAGGGGGCTCTGGGGCCAACGTCCTGACTTTC
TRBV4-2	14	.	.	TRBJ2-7	CASSRGDSTYEQYF	TGTGCCAGCAGCCGGGGCGACAGCACCTACGAGCAGTACTTC
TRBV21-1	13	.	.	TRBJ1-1	CASSGSGVTEAFF	TGTGCCAGCAGCGGTTCAGGGGTGACTGAAGCTTTCTTT
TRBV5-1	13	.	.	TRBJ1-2	CASSLVGTGGYTF	TGCGCCAGCAGCTTGGTAGGGACTGGCGGCTACACCTTC
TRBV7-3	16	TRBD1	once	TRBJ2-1	CASSPPGQGHNNEQFF	TGTGCCAGCAGCCCCCCGGGACAGGGGCACAACAATGAGCAGTTCTTC
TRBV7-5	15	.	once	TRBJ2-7	CVRSPRGGEPYEQYF	TGTGTCAGAAGCCCGAGGGGGGGGGAGCCCTACGAGCAGTACTTC
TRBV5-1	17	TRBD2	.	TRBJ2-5	CASSLAGIAGIQETQYF	TGCGCCAGCAGCTTGGCCGGGATAGCGGGGATCCAAGAGACCCAGTACTTC
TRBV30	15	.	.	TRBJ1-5	CAWSEGAGANQPQHF	TGTGCCTGGAGCGAAGGGGCAGGGGCCAATCAGCCCCAGCATTTT
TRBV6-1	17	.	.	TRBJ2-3	CASSEWGRGPSTDTQYF	TGTGCCAGCAGTGAATGGGGCAGGGGTCCTAGCACAGATACGCAGTATTTT
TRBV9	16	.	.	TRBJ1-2	CASSAPTLGPTDGYTF	TGTGCCAGCAGCGCGCCCACCCTTGGGCCTACGGATGGCTACACCTTC
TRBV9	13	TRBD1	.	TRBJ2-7	CASSLEGTGEQYF	TGTGCCAGCAGCCTAGAAGGGACAGGCGAGCAGTACTTC
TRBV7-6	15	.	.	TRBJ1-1	CASEINTGWSTEAFF	TGTGCCAGCGAGATTAATACAGGGTGGTCCACTGAAGCTTTCTTT
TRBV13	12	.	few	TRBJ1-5	CASSRRSKPQHF	TGTGCCAGCAGCCGACGGAGCAAACCCCAGCATTTT
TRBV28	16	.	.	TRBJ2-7	CASSLRIRRGSYEQYF	TGTGCCAGCAGTTTACGGATCAGGAGAGGGTCCTACGAGCAGTACTTC
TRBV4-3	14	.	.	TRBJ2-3	CASSQLTDTDTQYF	TGCGCCAGCAGCCAACTGACAGACACAGATACGCAGTATTTT
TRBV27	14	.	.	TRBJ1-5	CASRPLYSNQPQHF	TGTGCCAGCAGGCCCCTCTATAGCAATCAGCCCCAGCATTTT
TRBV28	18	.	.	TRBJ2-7	CASSLSGQVFYAGYEQYF	TGTGCCAGCAGCCTGTCGGGCCAGGTATTTTACGCGGGCTACGAGCAGTACTTC
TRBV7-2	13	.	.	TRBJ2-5	CASSSMLQETQYF	TGTGCCAGCAGCTCAATGCTACAGGAGACCCAGTACTTC
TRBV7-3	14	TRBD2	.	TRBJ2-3	CASSTGGAIDTQYF	TGTGCCAGCAGCACCGGGGGGGCAATAGATACGCAGTATTTT
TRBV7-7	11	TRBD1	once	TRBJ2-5	CASSAGGTQYF	TGTGCTAGCAGCGCAGGGGGCACCCAGTACTTC
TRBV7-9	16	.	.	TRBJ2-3	CASSLEGSALTDTQYF	TGTGCCAGCAGCTTAGAAGGTAGCGCCCTCACAGATACGCAGTATTTT
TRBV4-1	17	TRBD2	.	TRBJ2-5	CASSRNRAGEPKETQYF	TGCGCCAGCAGCCGCAACCGCGCGGGAGAACCTAAAGAGACCCAGTACTTC
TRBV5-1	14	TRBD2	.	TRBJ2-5	CASSLAPSGETQYF	TGCGCCAGCAGCTTGGCCCCTAGCGGAGAGACCCAGTACTTC
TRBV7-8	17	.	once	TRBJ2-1	CASSARLVARSYNEQFF	TGTGCCAGCAGCGCTCGACTAGTGGCCAGATCCTACAATGAGCAGTTCTTC
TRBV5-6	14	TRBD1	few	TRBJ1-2	CASSLEQGTHGYTF	TGTGCCAGCAGCTTGGAACAGGGGACCCATGGCTACACCTTC